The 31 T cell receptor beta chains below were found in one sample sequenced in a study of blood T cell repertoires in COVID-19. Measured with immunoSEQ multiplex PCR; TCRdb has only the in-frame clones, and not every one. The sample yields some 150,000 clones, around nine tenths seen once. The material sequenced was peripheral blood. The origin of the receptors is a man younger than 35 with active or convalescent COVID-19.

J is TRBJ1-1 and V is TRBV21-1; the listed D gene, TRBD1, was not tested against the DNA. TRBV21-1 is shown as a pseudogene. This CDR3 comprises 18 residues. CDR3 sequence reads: CASSKVKDRRVNSTEAFF. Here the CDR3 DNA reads TGTGCCAGCAGCAAAGTGAAGGACAGGAGGGTTAACTCCACTGAAGCTTTCTTT.

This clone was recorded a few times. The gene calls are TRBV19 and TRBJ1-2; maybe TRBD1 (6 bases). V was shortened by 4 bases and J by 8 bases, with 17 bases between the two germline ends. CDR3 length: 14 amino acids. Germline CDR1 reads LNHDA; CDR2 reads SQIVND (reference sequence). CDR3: CASSKTGSQGGYTF. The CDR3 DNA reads TGTGCCAGTAGTAAAACAGGGAGTCAGGGGGGCTACACCTTC.

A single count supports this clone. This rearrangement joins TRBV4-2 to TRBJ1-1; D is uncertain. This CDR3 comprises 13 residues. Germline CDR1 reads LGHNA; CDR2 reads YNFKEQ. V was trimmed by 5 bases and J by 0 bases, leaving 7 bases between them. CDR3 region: CASSGGMNTEAFF. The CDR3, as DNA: TGTGCCAGCAGCGGAGGGATGAACACTGAAGCTTTCTTT.

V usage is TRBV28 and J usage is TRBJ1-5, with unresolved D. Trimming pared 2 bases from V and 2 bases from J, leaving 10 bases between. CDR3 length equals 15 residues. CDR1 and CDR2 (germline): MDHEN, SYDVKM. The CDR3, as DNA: TGTGCCAGCAGTTTAGGGCCCGGCGGCAATCAGCCCCAGCATTTT. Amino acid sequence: CASSLGPGGNQPQHF.

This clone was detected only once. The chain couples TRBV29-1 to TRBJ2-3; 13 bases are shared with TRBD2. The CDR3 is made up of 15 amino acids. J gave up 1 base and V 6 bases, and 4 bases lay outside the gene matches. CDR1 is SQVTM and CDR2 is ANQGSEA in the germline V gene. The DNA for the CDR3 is TGCAGCGTCTCCGGACTAGCGGGGGGCACAGATACGCAGTATTTT. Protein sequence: CSVSGLAGGTDTQYF.

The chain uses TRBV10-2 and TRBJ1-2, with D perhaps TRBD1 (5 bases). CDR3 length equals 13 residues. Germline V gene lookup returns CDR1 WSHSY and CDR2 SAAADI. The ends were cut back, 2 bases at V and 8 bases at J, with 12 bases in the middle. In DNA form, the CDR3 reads TGCGCCAGCAGTGAGAGGGGAGGTAGAGGCTACACCTTC. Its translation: CASSERGGRGYTF.

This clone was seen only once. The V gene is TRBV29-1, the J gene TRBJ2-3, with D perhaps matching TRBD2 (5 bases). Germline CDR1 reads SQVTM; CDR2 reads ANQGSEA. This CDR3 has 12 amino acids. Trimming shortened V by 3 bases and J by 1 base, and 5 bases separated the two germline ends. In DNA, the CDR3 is TGCAGCGTTGACGGGGGCACAGATACGCAGTATTTT. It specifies CSVDGGTDTQYF.

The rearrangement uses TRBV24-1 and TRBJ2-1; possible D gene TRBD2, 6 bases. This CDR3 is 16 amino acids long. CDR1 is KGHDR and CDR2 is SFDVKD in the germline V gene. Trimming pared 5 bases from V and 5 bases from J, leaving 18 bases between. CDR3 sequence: CATSGGTGTHNNEQFF. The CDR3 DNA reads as TGTGCCACCAGTGGGGGGACCGGGACTCACAACAATGAGCAGTTCTTC.

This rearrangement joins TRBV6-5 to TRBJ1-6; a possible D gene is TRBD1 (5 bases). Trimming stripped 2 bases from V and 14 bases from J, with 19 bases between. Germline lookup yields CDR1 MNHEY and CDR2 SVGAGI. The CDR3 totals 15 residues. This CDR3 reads CASSYGGVGQRSLHF. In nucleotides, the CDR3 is TGTGCCAGCAGTTACGGGGGGGTAGGTCAGCGATCCCTCCACTTT.

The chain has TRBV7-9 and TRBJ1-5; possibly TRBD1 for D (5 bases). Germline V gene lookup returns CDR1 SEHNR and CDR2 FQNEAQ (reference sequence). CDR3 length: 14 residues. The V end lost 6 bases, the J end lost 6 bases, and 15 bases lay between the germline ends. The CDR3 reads CASSLEGAAQPQHF. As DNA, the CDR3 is TGTGCCAGCAGTCTAGAAGGGGCTGCTCAGCCCCAGCATTTT.

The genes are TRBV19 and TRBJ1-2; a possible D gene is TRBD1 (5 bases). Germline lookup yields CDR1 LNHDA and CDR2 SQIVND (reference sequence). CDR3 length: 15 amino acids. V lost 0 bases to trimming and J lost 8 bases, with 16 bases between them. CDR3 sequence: CASSIDLGRVTGYTF. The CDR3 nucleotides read TGTGCCAGTAGTATAGATCTAGGCAGGGTTACCGGCTACACCTTC.

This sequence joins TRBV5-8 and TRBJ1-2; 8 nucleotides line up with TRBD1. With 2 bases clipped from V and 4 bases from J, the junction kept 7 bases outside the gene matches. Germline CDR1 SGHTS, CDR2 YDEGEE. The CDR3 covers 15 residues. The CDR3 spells CASSFGGTGVYGYTF. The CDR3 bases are TGTGCCAGCAGCTTTGGGGGGACAGGAGTCTATGGCTACACCTTC.

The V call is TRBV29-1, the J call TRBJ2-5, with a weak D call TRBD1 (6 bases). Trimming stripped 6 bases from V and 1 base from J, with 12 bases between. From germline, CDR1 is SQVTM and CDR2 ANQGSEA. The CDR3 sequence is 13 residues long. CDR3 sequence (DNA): TGCAGCGTCGAAACAGGGTTCCAAGAGACCCAGTACTTC. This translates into CSVETGFQETQYF.

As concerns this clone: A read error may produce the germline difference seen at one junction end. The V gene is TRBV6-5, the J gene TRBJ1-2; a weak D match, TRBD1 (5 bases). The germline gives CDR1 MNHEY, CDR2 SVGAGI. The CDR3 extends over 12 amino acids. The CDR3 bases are TGTGCCAGCAGTCAACTCGAGCAAGGGGCTAACTTC. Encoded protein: CASSQLEQGANF.

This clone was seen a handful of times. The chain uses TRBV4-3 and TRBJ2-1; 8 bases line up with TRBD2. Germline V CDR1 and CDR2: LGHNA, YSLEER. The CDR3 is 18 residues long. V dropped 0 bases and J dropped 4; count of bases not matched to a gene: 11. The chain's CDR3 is CASSQEGPIAGLYNEQFF. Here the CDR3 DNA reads TGCGCCAGCAGCCAAGAGGGTCCTATAGCGGGATTATACAATGAGCAGTTCTTC.

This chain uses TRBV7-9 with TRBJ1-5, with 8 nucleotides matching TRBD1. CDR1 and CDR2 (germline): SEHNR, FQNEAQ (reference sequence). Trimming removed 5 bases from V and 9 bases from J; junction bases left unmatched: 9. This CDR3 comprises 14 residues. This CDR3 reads CASSRQGHDGPQHF. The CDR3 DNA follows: TGTGCCAGCAGCCGACAGGGGCACGACGGGCCCCAGCATTTT. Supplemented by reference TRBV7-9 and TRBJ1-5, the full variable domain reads DTGVSQNPRHKITKRGQNVTFRCDPISEHNRLYWYRQTLGQGPEFLTYFQNEAQLEKSRLLSDRFSAERPKGSFSTLEIQRTEQGDSAMYLCASSRQGHDGPQHFGDGTRLSIL.

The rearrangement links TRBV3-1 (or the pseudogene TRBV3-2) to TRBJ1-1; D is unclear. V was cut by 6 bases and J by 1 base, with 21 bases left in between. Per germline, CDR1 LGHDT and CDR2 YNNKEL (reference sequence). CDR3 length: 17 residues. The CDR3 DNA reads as TGTGCCAGCAGTCGCAGGTTACCCGACGGAGGGAACACTGAAGCTTTCTTT. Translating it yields CASSRRLPDGGNTEAFF.

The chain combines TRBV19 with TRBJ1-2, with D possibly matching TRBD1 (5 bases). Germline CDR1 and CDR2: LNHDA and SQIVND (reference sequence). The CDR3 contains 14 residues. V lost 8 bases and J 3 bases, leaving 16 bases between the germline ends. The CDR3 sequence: CASRIDPGDYGYTF. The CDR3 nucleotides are TGTGCCAGTCGAATCGACCCGGGGGACTATGGCTACACCTTC.

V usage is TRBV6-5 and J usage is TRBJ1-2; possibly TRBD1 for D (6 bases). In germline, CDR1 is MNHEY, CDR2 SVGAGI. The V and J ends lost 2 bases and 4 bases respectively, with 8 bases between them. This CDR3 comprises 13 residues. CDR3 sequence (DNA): TGTGCCAGCAGTTACGGACAGCCCTATGGCTACACCTTC. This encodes CASSYGQPYGYTF.

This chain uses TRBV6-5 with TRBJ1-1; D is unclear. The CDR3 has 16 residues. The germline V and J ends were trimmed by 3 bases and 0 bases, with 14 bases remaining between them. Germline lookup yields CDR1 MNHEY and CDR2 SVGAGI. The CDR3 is CASSYGPRPLNTEAFF. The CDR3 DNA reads TGTGCCAGCAGTTATGGTCCGAGGCCGCTGAACACTGAAGCTTTCTTT.

The CDR3 region is CASSPRGAGEYFVEQYF. CDR3 DNA: TGTGCCAGCAGCCCTAGAGGAGCGGGAGAGTACTTTGTCGAGCAGTACTTC. J is TRBJ2-7 and V is TRBV6-2 or TRBV6-3; TRBD2 matches 8 bases. Germline V gives CDR1 MNHEY, CDR2 SVGEGT. The CDR3 has 17 amino acids. The V and J ends lost 6 bases and 6 bases, in that order; junction bases with no gene match: 19.

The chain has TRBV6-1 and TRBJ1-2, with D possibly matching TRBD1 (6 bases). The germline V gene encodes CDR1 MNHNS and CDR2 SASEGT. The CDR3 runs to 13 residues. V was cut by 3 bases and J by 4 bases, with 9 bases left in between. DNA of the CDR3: TGTGCCAGCAGTGACGTGGACAGCTATGGCTACACCTTC. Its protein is CASSDVDSYGYTF.

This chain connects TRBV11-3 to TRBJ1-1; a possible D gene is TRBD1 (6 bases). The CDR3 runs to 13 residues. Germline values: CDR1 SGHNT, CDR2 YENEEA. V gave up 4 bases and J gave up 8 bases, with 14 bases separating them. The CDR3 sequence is CASSSDNDREAFF. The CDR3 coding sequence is TGTGCCAGCAGCTCGGACAACGACAGGGAAGCTTTCTTT. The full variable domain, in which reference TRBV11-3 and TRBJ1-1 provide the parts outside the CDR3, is EAGVVQSPRYKIIEKKQPVAFWCNPISGHNTLYWYLQNLGQGPELLIRYENEEAVDDSQLPKDRFSAERLKGVDSTLKIQPAELGDSAVYLCASSSDNDREAFFGQGTRLTVV.

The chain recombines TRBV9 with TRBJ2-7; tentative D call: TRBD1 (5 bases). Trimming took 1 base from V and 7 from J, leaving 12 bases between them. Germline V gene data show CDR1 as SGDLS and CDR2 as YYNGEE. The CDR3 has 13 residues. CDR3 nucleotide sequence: TGTGCCAGCAGCGTACTACCTCAGGGAGAGCAGTACTTC. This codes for CASSVLPQGEQYF.

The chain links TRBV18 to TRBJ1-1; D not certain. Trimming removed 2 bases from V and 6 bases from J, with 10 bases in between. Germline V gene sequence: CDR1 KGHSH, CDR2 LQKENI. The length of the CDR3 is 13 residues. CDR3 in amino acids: CASSPTREAEAFF. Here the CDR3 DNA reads TGTGCCAGCTCACCAACGAGGGAGGCTGAAGCTTTCTTT.

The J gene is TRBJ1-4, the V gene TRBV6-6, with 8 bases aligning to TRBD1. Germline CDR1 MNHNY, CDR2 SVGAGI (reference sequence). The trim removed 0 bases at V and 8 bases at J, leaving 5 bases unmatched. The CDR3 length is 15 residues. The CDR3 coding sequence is TGTGCCAGCAGTTACTCGCCAGGGGGCGGAGAAAAACTGTTTTTT. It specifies CASSYSPGGGEKLFF.

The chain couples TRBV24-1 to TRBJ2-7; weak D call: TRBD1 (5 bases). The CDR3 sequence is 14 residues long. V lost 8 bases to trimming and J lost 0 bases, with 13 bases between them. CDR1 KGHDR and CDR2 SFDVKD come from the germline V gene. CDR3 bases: TGTGCCACCACCGTAACCAGGGCCTCCTACGAGCAGTACGTC. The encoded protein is CATTVTRASYEQYV.

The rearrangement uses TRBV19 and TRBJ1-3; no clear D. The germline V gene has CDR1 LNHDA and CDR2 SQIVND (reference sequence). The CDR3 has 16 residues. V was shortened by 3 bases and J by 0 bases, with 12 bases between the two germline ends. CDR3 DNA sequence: TGTGCCAGTAGTATTTGGGCTCGCTTCTCTGGAAACACCATATATTTT. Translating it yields CASSIWARFSGNTIYF.

The CDR3 nucleotides read TGTGCCACCCTAGAGACAGGGGGGGACTATGGCTACACCTTC. Translation: CATLETGGDYGYTF. This chain connects TRBV2 to TRBJ1-2; 9 bases agree with TRBD1. This CDR3 spans 14 amino acids. Germline V gene lookup returns CDR1 SNHLY and CDR2 FYNNEI. Trimming took 10 bases from V and 3 from J; bases not matched to a gene: 9.

CDR3 protein: CASSPTVREGTDTQYF. In DNA, the CDR3 is TGCGCCAGCAGCCCTACGGTGCGGGAGGGCACAGATACGCAGTATTTT. The V and J genes are TRBV4-1 and TRBJ2-3; 8 bases agree with TRBD2. Unmatched junction bases numbered 7, after V lost 4 bases and J lost 1 base. This CDR3 contains 16 residues. Germline-derived CDR1 and CDR2 are MGHRA and YSYEKL.

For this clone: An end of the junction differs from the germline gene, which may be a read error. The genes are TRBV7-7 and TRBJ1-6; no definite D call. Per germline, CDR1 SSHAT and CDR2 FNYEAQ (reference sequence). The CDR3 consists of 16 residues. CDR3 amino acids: CASSLVRGSYNSPLHF. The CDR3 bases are TGTGCTAGCAGCTTAGTCCGGGGCTCCTATAATTCACCCCTCCACTTT.